This is a list of T cell receptor beta chains from one sample in a study of brain T cells in children with intractable seizures. Data came from immunoSEQ multiplex PCR; TCRdb stores just in-frame clones and leaves some out. The sample consists of 340,000 or so clones, about 93% of them appearing once. The sequences come from peripheral blood, collected 4 to 5 months after surgery. These receptors were taken from a boy younger than two with tuberous sclerosis and intractable seizures. CDR3s include the opening cysteine and the closing phenylalanine or tryptophan. The D gene is left open where the match is weak. Clone size is given for some rows only: seen once, a few or many times, or a class if the clone is expanded.

V gene	clone size	D gene	J gene	CDR3 protein	CDR3 DNA
TRBV19	-	TRBD1	TRBJ1-1	CASTREGANTEAFF	TGTGCCTCAACTCGGGAGGGGGCTAACACTGAAGCTTTCTTT
TRBV6-1	-	-	TRBJ2-2	CASSEARNTGELFF	TGTGCCAGCAGTGAAGCGAGGAACACCGGGGAGCTGTTTTTT
TRBV11-3	-	TRBD2	TRBJ2-2	CASSPRGSGRANTGELFF	TGTGCCAGCAGCCCCCGAGGTAGCGGGAGGGCCAACACCGGGGAGCTGTTTTTT
TRBV6-1	-	-	TRBJ1-1	CASSEAPTEAFF	TGTGCCAGCAGTGAAGCGCCGACTGAAGCTTTCTTT
TRBV10-1	-	-	TRBJ2-2	CASSESGVGGELFF	TGCGCCAGCAGTGAGTCAGGTGTCGGCGGGGAGCTGTTTTTT
TRBV7-9	-	-	TRBJ1-5	CASSLQGNQPQHF	TGTGCCAGCAGCCTACAGGGAAATCAGCCCCAGCATTTT
TRBV19	-	-	TRBJ1-5	CASSMGGYASLSNQPQHF	TGTGCCAGTAGTATGGGTGGGTACGCCTCGCTAAGCAATCAGCCCCAGCATTTT
TRBV5-1	-	-	TRBJ2-7	CASSWTGDSYEQYF	TGCGCCAGCAGCTGGACGGGAGACTCCTACGAGCAGTACTTC
TRBV15	-	TRBD1	TRBJ1-5	CATSTGQGAGNQPQHF	TGTGCCACCAGCACGGGACAGGGGGCAGGCAATCAGCCCCAGCATTTT
TRBV5-1	-	TRBD1	TRBJ1-1	CASSRTGGTEAFF	TGCGCCAGCAGCCGTACAGGGGGGACTGAAGCTTTCTTT
TRBV20-1	-	-	TRBJ1-2	CSATGGYTF	TGCAGTGCTACAGGTGGCTACACCTTC
TRBV21-1	-	-	TRBJ2-2	CASSKEKLASNTGELFF	TGTGCCAGCAGCAAAGAGAAACTAGCGAGCAACACCGGGGAGCTGTTTTTT
TRBV6-2/TRBV6-3	-	-	TRBJ1-5	CASSYYGDVYSNQPQHF	TGTGCCAGCAGTTACTATGGGGACGTATATAGCAATCAGCCCCAGCATTTT
TRBV5-4	once	-	TRBJ2-2	CASSLGQGQRGTGELFF	TGTGCCAGCAGCCTGGGCCAGGGGCAACGGGGCACCGGGGAGCTGTTTTTT
TRBV28	-	-	TRBJ1-5	CASIEGSGNQPQHF	TGTGCCAGCATCGAAGGGAGCGGCAATCAGCCCCAGCATTTT
TRBV3-1/TRBV3-2	-	-	TRBJ2-7	CASSLGPSATYEQYF	TGTGCCAGCAGCCTTGGGCCTTCGGCAACCTACGAGCAGTACTTC
TRBV9	-	-	TRBJ2-1	CASSVDGYNEQFF	TGTGCCAGCAGCGTAGACGGCTACAATGAGCAGTTCTTC
TRBV27	-	-	TRBJ1-2	CASSPGGGAYGYTF	TGTGCCAGCAGTCCCGGGGGGGGCGCCTATGGCTACACCTTC
TRBV7-2	-	TRBD1	TRBJ1-3	CASSSDRVGGNTIYF	TGTGCCAGCAGCTCGGACAGGGTGGGCGGAAACACCATATATTTT